These T cell receptor beta chains were read from a single sample in a study of read filtering for tumor transcriptome and immune sequencing. TCRdb reanalysed the reads using MiXCR and keeps one entry per CDR3 protein. The sample consists of 93,000 or so distinct CDR3 sequences, roughly 21% of them appearing once. Sequenced input: a population of CD138-negative cells sorted from bone marrow. The receptor source for this set is a donor at least 40 years old with multiple myeloma. Both conserved end residues are part of each CDR3. Fields, in order: clone size, D gene, V gene, CDR3 length, J gene, CDR3 protein, CDR3 DNA. A D gene is named only where the DNA matches it firmly. Clone size is given for some rows only: seen once, a few or many times, or a class if the clone is expanded.

>many|NA|TRBV7-9|12|TRBJ2-5
CASSSNRETQYF
TGTGCCAGCAGCTCCAACAGGGAGACCCAGTACTTC
>NA|NA|TRBV6-5|15|TRBJ1-4
CASSYGQAINEKLFF
TGTGCCAGCAGTTACGGGCAGGCTATCAATGAAAAACTGTTTTTT
>many|TRBD2|TRBV20-1|14|TRBJ2-3
CSARDWTSGDTQYF
TGCAGTGCTAGAGATTGGACTAGTGGAGATACGCAGTATTTT
>many|NA|TRBV28|15|TRBJ1-1
CASSRPRGGITEAFF
TGTGCCAGCAGCCGACCCCGTGGGGGGATTACGGAAGCTTTCTTT
>medium-sized|NA|TRBV11-2|14|TRBJ2-1
CASSPGIAYNEQFF
TGTGCCAGCAGCCCGGGGATCGCCTACAATGAGCAGTTCTTC
>many|NA|TRBV12-5|13|TRBJ2-3
CASGLAGADTQYF
TGTGCTAGTGGTTTGGCAGGGGCAGATACGCAGTATTTT
>many|NA|TRBV2|11|TRBJ1-1
CASSERTEAFF
TGTGCCAGCAGTGAGAGGACTGAAGCTTTCTTT
>many|TRBD1|TRBV5-4|15|TRBJ2-1
CASSSWDRGGNEQFF
TGTGCCAGCAGCTCCTGGGACAGGGGAGGCAATGAGCAGTTCTTC
>many|TRBD2|TRBV11-2|16|TRBJ2-1
CASSPTLAGGGNEQFF
TGTGCCAGCAGCCCAACCCTAGCGGGGGGGGGGAATGAGCAGTTCTTC
>many|TRBD1|TRBV6-2/TRBV6-3|17|TRBJ1-1
CASSYIAGQGTYTEAFF
TGTGCCAGCAGTTACATCGCGGGACAGGGGACTTACACTGAAGCTTTCTTT
>many|NA|TRBV5-1|14|TRBJ2-6
CASSLPSGANVLTF
TGCGCCAGCAGCTTGCCTTCTGGGGCCAACGTCCTGACTTTC
>many|TRBD1|TRBV5-1|14|TRBJ1-1
CASSGGRGFAEAFF
TGCGCCAGCAGCGGTGGCAGGGGGTTCGCTGAAGCTTTCTTT
>many|TRBD2|TRBV3-1|17|TRBJ2-3
CASSQGLAGTSTDTQYF
TGTGCCAGCAGCCAAGGACTAGCGGGAACTAGCACAGATACGCAGTATTTT
>many|TRBD1|TRBV10-3|15|TRBJ2-5
CAISDEGQGLETQYF
TGTGCCATCAGTGACGAGGGACAGGGTTTAGAGACCCAGTACTTC
>many|NA|TRBV7-9|14|TRBJ1-1
CASSIRDLNTEAFF
TGTGCCAGCAGCATCCGGGACTTGAACACTGAAGCTTTCTTT
>NA|NA|TRBV28|17|TRBJ2-4
CASSLKAAGLAKNIQYF
TGTGCCAGCAGTTTAAAAGCTGCGGGATTAGCCAAAAACATTCAGTACTTC
>many|NA|TRBV3-1|15|TRBJ2-5
CASSQVARWGETQYF
TGTGCCAGCAGCCAAGTCGCTAGGTGGGGAGAGACCCAGTACTTC
>many|NA|TRBV5-1|15|TRBJ2-5
CASSLGGQAQETQYF
TGCGCCAGCAGCTTGGGGGGTCAGGCCCAAGAGACCCAGTACTTC
>NA|NA|TRBV19|14|TRBJ2-2
CASMKGTNTGELFF
TGTGCCAGTATGAAAGGAACGAACACCGGGGAGCTGTTTTTT
>many|NA|TRBV14|15|TRBJ1-4
CASSQGIPPNEKLFF
TGTGCCAGCAGCCAAGGCATTCCGCCTAATGAAAAACTGTTTTTT
>many|TRBD2|TRBV2|15|TRBJ2-3
CASSQLAGNTDTQYF
TGTGCCAGCAGCCAACTAGCGGGGAACACGGATACGCAGTATTTT
>few|NA|TRBV28|13|TRBJ1-6
CVSSRGRVSPLHF
TGTGTCAGCAGCCGCGGCAGGGTTTCACCCCTCCACTTT
>many|NA|TRBV12-3/TRBV12-4|16|TRBJ1-6
CASSLGRSSYNSPLHF
TGTGCCAGCAGCTTGGGCAGGAGCTCCTATAATTCACCCCTCCACTTT
>few|TRBD1|TRBV19|17|TRBJ2-2
CASSIGTGGWRTGELFF
TGTGCCAGTAGTATTGGGACAGGGGGATGGAGGACCGGGGAGCTGTTTTTT
>NA|NA|TRBV5-1|13|TRBJ1-2
CASRDTDSYGYTF
TGCGCCAGCAGGGACACGGATTCCTATGGCTACACCTTC
>NA|TRBD2|TRBV6-6|12|TRBJ2-7
CASSRGAYEQYF
TGTGCCAGCAGCCGGGGGGCCTACGAGCAGTACTTC
>many|TRBD1|TRBV5-1|13|TRBJ2-1
CASSLTGTGSVIF
TGCGCCAGCAGCTTAACCGGGACAGGGTCGGTAATCTTC
>many|NA|TRBV2|16|TRBJ2-6
CASSDSAYSGANVLTF
TGTGCCAGCAGTGATAGTGCGTACTCTGGGGCCAACGTCCTGACTTTC
>NA|NA|TRBV2|14|TRBJ2-7
CASSGGRETYEQYF
TGTGCCAGCAGTGGAGGACGGGAGACCTACGAGCAGTACTTC
>NA|TRBD2|TRBV9|12|TRBJ2-1
CASAGGSNKQFF
TGTGCCAGTGCGGGGGGGAGCAATAAGCAGTTCTTC
>many|NA|TRBV6-5|16|TRBJ1-1
CASNNLGTRANTEAFF
TGTGCCAGCAATAACTTAGGGACGAGGGCGAACACTGAAGCTTTCTTT
>few|NA|TRBV11-2|14|TRBJ2-1
CASSLILGTNEQFF
TGTGCCAGCAGCTTAATTCTAGGTACGAATGAGCAGTTCTTC
>many|NA|TRBV18|17|TRBJ1-1
CASSPKAVAGGDTEAFF
TGTGCCAGCTCACCGAAGGCCGTGGCAGGAGGAGACACTGAAGCTTTCTTT
>many|NA|TRBV5-1|16|TRBJ2-1
CASSLTALYTYNEQLF
TGCGCCAGCAGCTTGACCGCGTTATACACCTACAATGAGCAGCTCTTC
>NA|TRBD1|TRBV11-2|15|TRBJ2-5
CASSPGTGGGETQYF
TGTGCCAGCAGCCCCGGGACAGGGGGCGGAGAGACCCAGTACTTC
>medium-sized|NA|TRBV5-1|15|TRBJ2-5
CASSLNDQGIETQYF
TGTGCCAGCAGCTTGAATGACCAGGGAATAGAGACCCAGTACTTC
>many|NA|TRBV6-5|13|TRBJ1-6
CASSYGVDSPLHF
TGTGCCAGCAGTTATGGGGTAGATTCACCCCTCCACTTT